What follows are 17 T cell receptor beta chains derived from one specimen sequenced in a study of tumor-infiltrating lymphocytes in oesophageal squamous cell carcinoma. TCRdb re-called the PCR reads through MiXCR, storing one row per CDR3 protein. This table holds roughly 9,000 distinct CDR3 sequences, roughly 65% found once. The sequencing input was esophageal tumor tissue. These receptors were collected from a female donor with esophageal squamous cell carcinoma.

The rearrangement uses TRBV7-2 and TRBJ2-3; weak D call: TRBD2 (6 bases). The germline V and J ends were trimmed by 5 bases and 0 bases, with 12 bases remaining between them. From germline, CDR1 is SGHTA and CDR2 FQGNSA. The CDR3 spans 15 residues. CDR3 coding DNA: TGTGCCAGCAGCCCGGACTACCTTAGCACAGATACGCAGTATTTT. It is translated as CASSPDYLSTDTQYF.

The chain links TRBV6-1 to TRBJ2-7, with D perhaps matching TRBD1 (5 bases). The J call may not be correct, given that the DNA end is closer to TRBJ1-2. CDR3 size: 16 residues. Germline V lookup: CDR1 MNHNS, CDR2 SASEGT. The CDR3 here is CASSRQSRGANYGYTF. DNA of the CDR3: TGTGCCAGCAGCAGACAGTCGAGGGGCGCGAACTATGGCTACACCTTC.

The chain employs TRBV2 and TRBJ1-1; unclear D gene. With 2 bases removed from V and 8 bases from J, the gap between germline ends came to 12 bases. Germline assignment: CDR1 SNHLY and CDR2 FYNNEI. The CDR3 has 13 amino acids. CDR3 sequence (DNA): TGTGCCAGCAGTGAACCCCGCCAGGTAGAAGCTTTCTTT. Amino acids: CASSEPRQVEAFF.

Within the sample, this clonotype is large (0.1 to 1%). The rearrangement joins TRBV12-3 or TRBV12-4 to TRBJ2-2, with 9 bases fitting TRBD1. CDR3 length equals 17 residues. J lost 6 bases, V lost 2 bases, and 10 bases had no gene match. This CDR3 is CASSLNAGTGKAGELFF. The CDR3, as DNA: TGTGCCAGCAGTTTAAATGCCGGGACAGGGAAAGCCGGGGAGCTGTTTTTT.

The chain combines TRBV7-4 with TRBJ2-1; TRBD2 aligns across 8 bases. Germline values: CDR1 SGHVT, CDR2 SQSDAQ. The CDR3 is made up of 15 amino acids. V dropped 1 base and J dropped 8; count of bases not matched to a gene: 7. The CDR3 DNA reads as TGTGCCAGCAGCTTAGACGGGGGGGCGTCGGATGAGCAGTTCTTC. Its protein product is CASSLDGGASDEQFF.

This rearrangement joins TRBV18 to TRBJ2-4, with 12 bases fitting TRBD2. The assigned J gene may be wrong: the sequence end matches TRBJ2-1 better. This CDR3 has 16 residues. Germline lookup yields CDR1 KGHSH and CDR2 LQKENI. The CDR3 DNA is TGTGCCAGCTCACCACAACTTACTAGCGGGAGGAATGAGCAGTTCTTC. Its translation is CASSPQLTSGRNEQFF.

The chain joins TRBV7-9 to TRBJ2-5; TRBD2 matches at 10 bases. V dropped 5 bases and J dropped 2; count of bases not matched to a gene: 2. Germline-derived CDR1 and CDR2 are SEHNR and FQNEAQ (reference sequence). The CDR3 sequence is 14 residues long. In DNA, the CDR3 is TGTGCCAGCAGCGGGACTAGCGCACAAGAGACCCAGTACTTC. Translation gives CASSGTSAQETQYF.

Concerning this clonotype itself: Given a much more abundant clone one base away, this may be a read error. Since the CDR3 does not end with the conserved phenylalanine or tryptophan, this likely comes from a read error. The DNA is left out, because the CDR3 cannot be placed on it with certainty; the CDR3 is given as TCRdb lists it. The chain combines TRBV12-3 or TRBV12-4 with TRBJ2-7; the table's D call, TRBD1, was not checked against the DNA. Inclusive of both ends, the CDR3 amounts to 15 amino acids. This CDR3 reads CVSSDRGRGGYTFGS.

This chain connects TRBV27 to TRBJ2-3, with D uncertain. Deletions cut 5 bases from V and 2 bases from J, with 5 bases between. The V gene's germline CDR1 is MNHEY and CDR2 SMNVEV (reference sequence). This CDR3 is built from 12 residues. The CDR3 DNA is TGTGCCAGCAGTCCCAACACAGATACGCAGTATTTT. This encodes CASSPNTDTQYF.

The gene calls are TRBV27 and TRBJ2-4; TRBD2 matches at 9 bases. The J call could be wrong; TRBJ2-1 is a better fit for the DNA end. This CDR3 comprises 18 residues. Per germline, CDR1 MNHEY and CDR2 SMNVEV (reference sequence). In DNA, the CDR3 is TGTGCCAGCAGTTTATTGGGGTTGGCTAGCGGGACATTAAATGAGCAGTTCTTC. Protein sequence: CASSLLGLASGTLNEQFF.

In this sample, this clonotype turned up once. CDR3 nucleotide sequence: TGTGCCAGCAGCCCTACAGGTTTCTACTACGAGCAGTACTTC. Translated, it gives CASSPTGFYYEQYF. The chain combines TRBV7-8 with TRBJ2-1; tentatively, D is TRBD1 (5 bases). The J call may be incorrect, as the DNA end agrees better with TRBJ2-7. CDR1 and CDR2 (germline): SGHVS, FQNEAQ. There are 14 residues in the CDR3.

This clonotype was observed a single time. This sequence joins TRBV28 and TRBJ2-6; 9 bases agree with TRBD1. The germline V gene encodes CDR1 MDHEN and CDR2 SYDVKM. The CDR3 spans 22 residues. After removal of 1 base from V and 0 bases from J, the junction contained 16 bases not matched to a gene. The CDR3 protein is CASSLSITGTGTSSSGANVLTF. CDR3 coding DNA: TGTGCCAGCAGTTTATCCATTACCGGGACAGGGACCAGTAGCTCTGGGGCCAACGTCCTGACTTTC.

The V call is TRBV7-2, the J call TRBJ2-3, with D hard to call. Germline V gives CDR1 SGHTA, CDR2 FQGNSA. The CDR3 covers 15 residues. Between the trimmed V and J ends, which lost 1 base and 2 bases, there was a span of 10 bases. The CDR3 here is CASSLVVGPTDTQYF. Here the CDR3 DNA reads TGTGCCAGCAGCTTAGTGGTAGGCCCCACAGATACGCAGTATTTT.

The rearrangement uses TRBV7-3 and TRBJ2-7; 9 nucleotides match TRBD2. The V and J ends lost 1 base and 2 bases, in that order; junction bases with no gene match: 6. The germline gives CDR1 SGHTA, CDR2 FQGTGA. This CDR3 spans 16 amino acids. CDR3 in DNA: TGTGCCAGCAGCTTAAGTCCCCTAGCGGGAACCTACGAGCAGTACTTC. This gives the protein CASSLSPLAGTYEQYF.

This clonotype is medium-sized within its sample. This chain links TRBV4-2 with TRBJ2-5; D may be TRBD1 (5 bases). CDR1 and CDR2 (germline): LGHNA, YNFKEQ. CDR3 size: 18 residues. Trimming left V 0 bases short and J 2 bases short, with 19 bases between. In nucleotides, the CDR3 is TGTGCCAGCAGCCAAGATATATTTCCTGGTGGGGCACAAGAGACCCAGTACTTC. Translated, it gives CASSQDIFPGGAQETQYF.

The rearrangement uses TRBV7-6 and TRBJ2-7; the D gene is possibly TRBD2 (7 bases). Germline V lookup: CDR1 SGHVS, CDR2 FNYEAQ. Trimming pared 4 bases from V and 0 bases from J, leaving 13 bases between. The length of the CDR3 is 15 residues. In nucleotides, the CDR3 is TGTGCCAGCAGCTCGGGGGGCGGGAGCTCCTACGAGCAGTACTTC. This translates into CASSSGGGSSYEQYF. The full variable domain, rest sourced from reference TRBV7-6 and TRBJ2-7, is GAGVSQSPRYKVTKRGQDVALRCDPISGHVSLYWYRQALGQGPEFLTYFNYEAQQDKSGLPNDRFSAERPEGSISTLTIQRTEQRDSAMYRCASSSGGGSSYEQYFGPGTRLTVT.

This chain joins TRBV7-6 and TRBJ2-5; 10 nucleotides line up with TRBD2. Germline-derived CDR1 and CDR2 are SGHVS and FNYEAQ. There are 17 residues in the CDR3. V lost 3 bases to trimming and J lost 5 bases; unmatched junction nucleotides: 12. This CDR3 is CASSFSGTSEPWETQYF. The CDR3 DNA sequence: TGTGCCAGCAGCTTTTCCGGGACTAGCGAGCCTTGGGAGACCCAGTACTTC.